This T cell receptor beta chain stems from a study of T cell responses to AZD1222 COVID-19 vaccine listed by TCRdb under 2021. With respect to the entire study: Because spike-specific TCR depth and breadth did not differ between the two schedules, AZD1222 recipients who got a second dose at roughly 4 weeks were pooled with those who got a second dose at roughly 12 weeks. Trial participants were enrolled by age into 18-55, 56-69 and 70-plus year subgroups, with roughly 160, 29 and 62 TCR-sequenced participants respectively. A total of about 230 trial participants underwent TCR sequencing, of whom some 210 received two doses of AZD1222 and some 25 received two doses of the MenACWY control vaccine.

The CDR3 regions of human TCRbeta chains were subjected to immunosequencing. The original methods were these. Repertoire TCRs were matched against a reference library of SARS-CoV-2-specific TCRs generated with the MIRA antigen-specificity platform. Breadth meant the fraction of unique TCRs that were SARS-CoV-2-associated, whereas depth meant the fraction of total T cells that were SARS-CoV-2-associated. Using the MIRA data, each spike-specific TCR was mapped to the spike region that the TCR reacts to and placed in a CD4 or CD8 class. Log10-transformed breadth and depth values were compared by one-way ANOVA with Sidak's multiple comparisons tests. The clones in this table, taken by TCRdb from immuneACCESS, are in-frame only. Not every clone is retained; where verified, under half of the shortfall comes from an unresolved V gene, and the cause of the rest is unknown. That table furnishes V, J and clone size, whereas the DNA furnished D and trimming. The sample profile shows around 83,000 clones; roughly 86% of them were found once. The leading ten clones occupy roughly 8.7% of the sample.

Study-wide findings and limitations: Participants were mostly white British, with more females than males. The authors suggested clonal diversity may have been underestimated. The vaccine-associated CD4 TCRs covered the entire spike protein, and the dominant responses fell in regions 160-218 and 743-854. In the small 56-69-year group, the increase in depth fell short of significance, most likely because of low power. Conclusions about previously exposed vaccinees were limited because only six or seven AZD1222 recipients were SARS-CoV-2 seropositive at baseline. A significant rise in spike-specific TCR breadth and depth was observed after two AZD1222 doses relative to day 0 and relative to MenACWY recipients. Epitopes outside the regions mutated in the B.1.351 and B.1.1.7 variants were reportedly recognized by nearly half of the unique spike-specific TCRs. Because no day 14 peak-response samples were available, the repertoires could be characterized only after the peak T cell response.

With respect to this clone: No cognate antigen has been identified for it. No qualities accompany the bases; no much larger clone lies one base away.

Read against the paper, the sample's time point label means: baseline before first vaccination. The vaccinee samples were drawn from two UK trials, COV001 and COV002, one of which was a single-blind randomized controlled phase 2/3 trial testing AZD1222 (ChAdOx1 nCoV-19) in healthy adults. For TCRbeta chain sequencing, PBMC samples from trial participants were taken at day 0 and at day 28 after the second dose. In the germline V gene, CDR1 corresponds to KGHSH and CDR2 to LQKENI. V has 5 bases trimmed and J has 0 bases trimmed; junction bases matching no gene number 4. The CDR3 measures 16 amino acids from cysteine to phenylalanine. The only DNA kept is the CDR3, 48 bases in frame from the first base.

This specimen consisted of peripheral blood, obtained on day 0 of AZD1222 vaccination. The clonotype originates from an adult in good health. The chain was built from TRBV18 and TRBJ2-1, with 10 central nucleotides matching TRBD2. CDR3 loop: CASSSKREGSYNEQFF. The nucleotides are TGTGCCAGCTCATCTAAGCGGGAGGGCTCCTACAATGAGCAGTTCTTC.